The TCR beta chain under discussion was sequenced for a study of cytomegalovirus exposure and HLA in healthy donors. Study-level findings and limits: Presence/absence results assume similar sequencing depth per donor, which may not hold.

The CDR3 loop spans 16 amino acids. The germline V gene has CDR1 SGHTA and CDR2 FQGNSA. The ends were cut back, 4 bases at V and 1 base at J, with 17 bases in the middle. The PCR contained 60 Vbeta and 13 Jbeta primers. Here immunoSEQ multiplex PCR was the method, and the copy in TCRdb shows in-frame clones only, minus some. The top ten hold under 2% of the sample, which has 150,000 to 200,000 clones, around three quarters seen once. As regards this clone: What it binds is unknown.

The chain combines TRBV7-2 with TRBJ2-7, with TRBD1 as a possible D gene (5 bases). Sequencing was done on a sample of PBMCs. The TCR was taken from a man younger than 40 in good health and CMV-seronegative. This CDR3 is CASSSIATAKSYEQYF. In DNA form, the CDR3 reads TGTGCCAGCAGCTCTATTGCGACAGCGAAATCCTACGAGCAGTACTTC.